This T cell receptor beta chain was recovered during a study of T-cell reconstitution after alpha-beta-depleted transplantation in children. Study conclusions and caveats: It was newly produced T cells that mostly accounted for T-cell counts and diversity one year after transplant. About two months after transplant, alpha-beta T cells reportedly came from several hundred expanded graft clones. Recipient T cells and thymic progenitors that survived gave rise to the high TCRbeta diversity observed at day 60 in some patients.

Using unique molecular identifiers, the investigators prepared the TCRbeta library. TCRdb fed the PCR reads into MiXCR, producing one record per CDR3 protein. The table records about 120,000 distinct CDR3 sequences, 10% of them present only once. This CDR3 has 14 residues. Germline-derived CDR1 and CDR2 are SGHDT and YYEEEE. The V end lost 9 bases, the J end lost 8 bases, and 21 bases lay between the germline ends. Note on this clonotype: Its antigen is unknown.

The material sequenced was PBMCs, taken before TCRalphabeta/CD19-depleted stem cell transplant. The receptor was derived from a boy aged 2 to 10 with acute lymphoblastic leukemia, due to receive a stem cell transplant. The chain has TRBV5-6 and TRBJ2-1; D ambiguous. The CDR3: CAMGPGPVCDEQFF. DNA of the CDR3: TGTGCCATGGGCCCCGGGCCCGTCTGCGATGAGCAGTTCTTC. The whole variable domain, remainder taken from reference TRBV5-6 and TRBJ2-1, is DAGVTQSPTHLIKTRGQQVTLRCSPKSGHDTVSWYQQALGQGPQFIFQYYEEEERQRGNFPDRFSGHQFPNYSSELNVNALLLGDSALYLCAMGPGPVCDEQFFGPGTRLTVL.